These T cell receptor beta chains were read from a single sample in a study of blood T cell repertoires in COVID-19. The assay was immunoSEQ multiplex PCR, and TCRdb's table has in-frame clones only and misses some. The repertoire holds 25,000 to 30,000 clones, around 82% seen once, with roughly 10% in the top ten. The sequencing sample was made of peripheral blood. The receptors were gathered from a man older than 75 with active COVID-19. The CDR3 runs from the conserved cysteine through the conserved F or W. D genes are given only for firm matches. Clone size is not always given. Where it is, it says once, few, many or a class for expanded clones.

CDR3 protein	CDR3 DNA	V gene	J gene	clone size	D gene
CASSLWTSGETQYF	TGTGCCAGCAGCTTGTGGACTAGCGGGGAGACCCAGTACTTC	TRBV5-6	TRBJ2-5	.	TRBD2
CASSRARDRGNIQYF	TGTGCCAGTAGTAGGGCAAGGGACAGGGGGAACATTCAGTACTTC	TRBV19	TRBJ2-4	.	TRBD1
CASSPGTSGTYEQYF	TGTGCCAGCAGCCCCGGGACTAGCGGAACCTACGAGCAGTACTTC	TRBV3-1/TRBV3-2	TRBJ2-7	few	TRBD2
CASNRRRQIYEQYF	TGTGCCAGCAACCGGAGGAGACAAATCTACGAGCAGTACTTC	TRBV5-6	TRBJ2-7	few	.
CSASYRDPNTEAFF	TGCAGTGCTAGTTACAGGGACCCGAACACTGAAGCTTTCTTT	TRBV20-1	TRBJ1-1	.	.
CASSFSASTDTQYF	TGTGCCAGCAGTTTCAGCGCCTCCACAGATACGCAGTATTTT	TRBV6-5	TRBJ2-3	.	.
CAWAGNQGRNTDTQYF	TGTGCCTGGGCCGGCAACCAGGGTAGAAACACAGATACGCAGTATTTT	TRBV30	TRBJ2-3	once	.
CASSIEGARPQHF	TGTGCCAGTAGTATAGAGGGGGCTAGGCCCCAGCATTTT	TRBV19	TRBJ1-5	.	.
CASSLPLTAGNSPLHF	TGTGCCAGCAGTTTACCCCTGACCGCGGGGAATTCACCCCTCCACTTT	TRBV28	TRBJ1-6	medium-sized	.
CASSEWREETQYF	TGCGCCAGCAGTGAGTGGAGAGAAGAGACCCAGTACTTC	TRBV10-1	TRBJ2-5	.	.
CASTRARDREGGYTF	TGTGCCAGCACGCGTGCGCGGGACAGGGAGGGTGGCTACACCTTC	TRBV6-5	TRBJ1-2	.	TRBD1
CASSESGGTTQETQYF	TGCGCCAGCAGTGAAAGCGGGGGGACAACACAAGAGACCCAGTACTTC	TRBV10-1	TRBJ2-5	.	TRBD2
CASARDIGYTF	TGTGCCAGCGCAAGGGACATCGGCTACACCTTC	TRBV6-5	TRBJ1-2	.	.
CASSPQGLPPQHF	TGTGCCAGCAGCCCACAGGGGCTCCCGCCCCAGCATTTT	TRBV3-1/TRBV3-2	TRBJ1-5	.	TRBD1
CASSPYRLAGGTDTQYF	TGTGCCAGCAGCCCCTACCGACTAGCGGGGGGCACAGATACGCAGTATTTT	TRBV3-1/TRBV3-2	TRBJ2-3	.	TRBD2
CASSLSSGGTAQHF	TGTGCCAGCAGTTTATCGAGCGGGGGCACGGCCCAGCATTTT	TRBV27	TRBJ1-5	.	.
CASSLKGRDSPLHF	TGTGCCAGCAGCTTGAAGGGGCGTGATTCACCCCTCCACTTT	TRBV5-4	TRBJ1-6	.	.
CASSLQGPSGNTIYF	TGTGCCAGCAGCTTGCAGGGGCCGTCTGGAAACACCATATATTTT	TRBV5-4	TRBJ1-3	.	.
CASSIGTGVFGANVLTF	TGTGCCAGTAGTATCGGGACAGGGGTTTTTGGGGCCAACGTCCTGACTTTC	TRBV19	TRBJ2-6	once	TRBD1
CASSLDQETQYF	TGCGCCAGCAGCCTCGACCAAGAGACCCAGTACTTC	TRBV5-1	TRBJ2-5	.	.
CASSISGGASYTQYF	TGTGCCAGTAGTATCAGCGGGGGGGCCTCATATACGCAGTATTTT	TRBV19	TRBJ2-3	.	TRBD2
CASSLPPGLAGETQYF	TGTGCCAGCAGCTTGCCTCCGGGACTAGCAGGAGAGACCCAGTACTTC	TRBV5-6	TRBJ2-5	.	TRBD2
CASSQGQQETQYF	TGTGCCAGCAGCCAGGGACAGCAAGAGACCCAGTACTTC	TRBV4-2	TRBJ2-5	.	TRBD1
CASSLGLVTDTQYF	TGCGCCAGCAGCTTGGGACTAGTAACAGATACGCAGTATTTT	TRBV5-1	TRBJ2-3	.	.
CAWATGSGQPQHF	TGTGCCTGGGCCACAGGGTCTGGTCAGCCCCAGCATTTT	TRBV30	TRBJ1-5	few	.
CASSQDHPVPYEQYF	TGCGCCAGCAGCCAAGATCACCCGGTCCCCTACGAGCAGTACTTC	TRBV4-1	TRBJ2-7	once	.
CASSIDTYNSPLHF	TGTGCCAGTAGTATCGACACGTATAATTCACCCCTCCACTTT	TRBV19	TRBJ1-6	.	.
CASTSGGGGANVLTF	TGTGCCAGCACCAGCGGGGGGGGCGGGGCCAACGTCCTGACTTTC	TRBV6-5	TRBJ2-6	.	TRBD2
CSVEGDRGRETQYF	TGCAGCGTTGAAGGGGACAGGGGAAGAGAGACCCAGTACTTC	TRBV29-1	TRBJ2-5	.	TRBD1
CASIYQETQYF	TGTGCCAGCATCTACCAAGAGACCCAGTACTTC	TRBV6-5	TRBJ2-5	.	.
CATGRGTGVGGYTF	TGTGCCACCGGACGAGGAACCGGGGTAGGGGGCTACACCTTC	TRBV15	TRBJ1-2	.	.
CSVDSYGYTF	TGCAGTGTAGACTCGTATGGCTACACCTTC	TRBV20-1	TRBJ1-2	.	.
CASSQELGTSGPYEQYF	TGTGCCAGCAGCCAAGAATTAGGGACTAGCGGACCCTACGAGCAGTACTTC	TRBV4-2	TRBJ2-7	.	TRBD2
CASSIGGGFTEAFF	TGTGCCAGTAGTATCGGGGGGGGTTTCACTGAAGCTTTCTTT	TRBV19	TRBJ1-1	.	.
CASSFRLEVNEQYF	TGTGCCAGCAGCTTCCGACTAGAGGTCAACGAGCAGTACTTC	TRBV11-2	TRBJ2-7	.	.
CASSLGQGTGYTF	TGTGCCAGCAGCTTGGGACAGGGGACGGGCTACACCTTC	TRBV5-4	TRBJ1-2	.	TRBD1
CASSLAGRGANEQYF	TGTGCCAGCAGCTTAGCGGGGCGGGGGGCTAACGAGCAGTACTTC	TRBV11-2	TRBJ2-7	.	TRBD2
CASSIRQGPGDTQYF	TGTGCCAGTAGTATAAGACAGGGCCCGGGGGATACGCAGTATTTT	TRBV19	TRBJ2-3	.	TRBD1
CASGFDRSYEQYF	TGCGCCAGCGGGTTCGACAGAAGCTACGAGCAGTACTTC	TRBV5-1	TRBJ2-7	once	.
CASSSGFGSEKLFF	TGTGCCAGCAGCTCGGGCTTCGGGAGTGAAAAACTGTTTTTT	TRBV5-8	TRBJ1-4	.	.
CASSRTGDNEKLFF	TGTGCCAGCAGCCGGACAGGGGATAATGAAAAACTGTTTTTT	TRBV5-5	TRBJ1-4	.	TRBD1
CASSLGGPYNEQFF	TGCGCCAGCAGCTTGGGGGGCCCCTACAATGAGCAGTTCTTC	TRBV5-1	TRBJ2-1	.	.